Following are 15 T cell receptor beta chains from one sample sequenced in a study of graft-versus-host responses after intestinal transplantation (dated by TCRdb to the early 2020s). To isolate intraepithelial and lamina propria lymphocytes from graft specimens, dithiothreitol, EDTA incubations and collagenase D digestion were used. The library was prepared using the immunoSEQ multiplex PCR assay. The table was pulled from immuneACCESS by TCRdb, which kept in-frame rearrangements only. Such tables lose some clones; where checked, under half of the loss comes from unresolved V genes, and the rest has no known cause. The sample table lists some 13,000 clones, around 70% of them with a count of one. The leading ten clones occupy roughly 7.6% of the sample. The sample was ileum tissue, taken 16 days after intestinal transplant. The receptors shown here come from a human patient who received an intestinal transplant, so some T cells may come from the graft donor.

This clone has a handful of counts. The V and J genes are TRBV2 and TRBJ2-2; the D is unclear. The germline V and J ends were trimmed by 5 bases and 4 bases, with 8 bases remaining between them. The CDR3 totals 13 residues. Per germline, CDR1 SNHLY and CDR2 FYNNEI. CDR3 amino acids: CASSFSSTGELFF. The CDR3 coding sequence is TGTGCCAGCAGTTTTAGTAGCACCGGGGAGCTGTTTTTT.

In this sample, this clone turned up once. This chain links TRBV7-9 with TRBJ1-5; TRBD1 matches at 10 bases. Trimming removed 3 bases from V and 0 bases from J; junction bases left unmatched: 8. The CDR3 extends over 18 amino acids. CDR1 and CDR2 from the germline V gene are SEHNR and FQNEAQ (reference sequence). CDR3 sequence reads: CASSFSGTGVYSNQPQHF. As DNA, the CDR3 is TGTGCCAGCAGCTTTTCCGGGACAGGGGTTTATAGCAATCAGCCCCAGCATTTT.

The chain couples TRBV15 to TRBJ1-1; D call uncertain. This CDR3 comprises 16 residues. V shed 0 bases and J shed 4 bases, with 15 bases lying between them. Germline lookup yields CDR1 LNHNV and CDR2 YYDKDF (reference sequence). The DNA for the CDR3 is TGTGCCACCAGCAGAGATAAGTGGGAGTTGGGCACTGAAGCTTTCTTT. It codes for CATSRDKWELGTEAFF.

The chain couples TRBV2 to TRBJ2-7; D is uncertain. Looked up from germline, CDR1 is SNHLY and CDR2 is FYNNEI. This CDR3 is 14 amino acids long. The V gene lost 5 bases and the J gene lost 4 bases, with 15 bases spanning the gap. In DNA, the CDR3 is TGTGCCAGCAGTCAACTAAGGTGGCCGTACGAGCAGTACTTC. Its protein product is CASSQLRWPYEQYF. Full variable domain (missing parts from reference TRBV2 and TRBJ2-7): EPEVTQTPSHQVTQMGQEVILRCVPISNHLYFYWYRQILGQKVEFLVSFYNNEISEKSEIFDDQFSVERPDGSNFTLKIRSTKLEDSAMYFCASSQLRWPYEQYFGPGTRLTVT.

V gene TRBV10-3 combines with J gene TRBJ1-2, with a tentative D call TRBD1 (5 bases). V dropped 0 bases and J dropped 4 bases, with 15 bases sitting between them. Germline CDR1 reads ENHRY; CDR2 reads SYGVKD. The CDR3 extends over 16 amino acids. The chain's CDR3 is CAISESRRGRGYGYTF. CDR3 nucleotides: TGTGCCATCAGTGAGTCGAGGAGGGGACGAGGCTATGGCTACACCTTC.

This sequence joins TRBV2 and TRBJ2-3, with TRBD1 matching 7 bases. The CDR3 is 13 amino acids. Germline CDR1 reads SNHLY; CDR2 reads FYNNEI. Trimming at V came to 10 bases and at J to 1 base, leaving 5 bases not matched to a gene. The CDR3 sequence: CATGGIRTDTQYF. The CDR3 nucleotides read TGTGCCACAGGGGGAATCCGCACAGATACGCAGTATTTT. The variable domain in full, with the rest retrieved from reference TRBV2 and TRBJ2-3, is EPEVTQTPSHQVTQMGQEVILRCVPISNHLYFYWYRQILGQKVEFLVSFYNNEISEKSEIFDDQFSVERPDGSNFTLKIRSTKLEDSAMYFCATGGIRTDTQYFGPGTRLTVL.

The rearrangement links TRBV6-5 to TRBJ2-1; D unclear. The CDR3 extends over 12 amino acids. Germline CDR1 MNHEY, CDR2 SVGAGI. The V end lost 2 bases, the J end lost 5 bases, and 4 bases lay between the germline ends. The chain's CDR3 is CASSYPNNEQFF. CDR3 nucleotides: TGTGCCAGCAGTTACCCTAACAATGAGCAGTTCTTC.

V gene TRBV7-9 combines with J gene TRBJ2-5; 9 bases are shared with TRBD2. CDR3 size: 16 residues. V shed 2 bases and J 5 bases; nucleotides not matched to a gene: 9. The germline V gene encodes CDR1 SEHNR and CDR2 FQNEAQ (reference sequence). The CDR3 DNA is TGTGCCAGCAGCTTACTAGAAGCGGGAGGTTCCGAGACCCAGTACTTC. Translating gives CASSLLEAGGSETQYF.

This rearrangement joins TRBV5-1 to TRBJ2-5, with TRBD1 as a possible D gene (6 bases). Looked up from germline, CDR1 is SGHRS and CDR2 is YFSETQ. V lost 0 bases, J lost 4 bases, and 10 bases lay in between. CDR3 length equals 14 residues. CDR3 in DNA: TGCGCCAGCAGCTTGGACAGGGCAGGAGAGACCCAGTACTTC. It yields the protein CASSLDRAGETQYF.

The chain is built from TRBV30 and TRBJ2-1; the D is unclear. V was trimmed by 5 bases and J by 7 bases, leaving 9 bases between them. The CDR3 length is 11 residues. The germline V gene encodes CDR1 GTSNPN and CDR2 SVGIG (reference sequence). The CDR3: CAWGTPNEQFF. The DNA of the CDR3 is TGTGCCTGGGGCACGCCGAATGAGCAGTTCTTC.

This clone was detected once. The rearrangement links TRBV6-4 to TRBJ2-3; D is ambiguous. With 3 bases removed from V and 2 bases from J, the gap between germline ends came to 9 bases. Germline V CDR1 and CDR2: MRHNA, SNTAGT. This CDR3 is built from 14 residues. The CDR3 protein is CASSEYLSTDTQYF. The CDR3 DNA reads TGTGCCAGCAGTGAGTACCTATCCACAGATACGCAGTATTTT.

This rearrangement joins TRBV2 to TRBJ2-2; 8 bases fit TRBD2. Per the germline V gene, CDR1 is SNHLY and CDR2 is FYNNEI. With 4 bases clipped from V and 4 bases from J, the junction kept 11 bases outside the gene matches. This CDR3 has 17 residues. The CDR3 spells CASSAQPGGIGTGELFF. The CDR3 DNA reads TGTGCCAGCAGTGCCCAGCCGGGGGGGATCGGCACCGGGGAGCTGTTTTTT.

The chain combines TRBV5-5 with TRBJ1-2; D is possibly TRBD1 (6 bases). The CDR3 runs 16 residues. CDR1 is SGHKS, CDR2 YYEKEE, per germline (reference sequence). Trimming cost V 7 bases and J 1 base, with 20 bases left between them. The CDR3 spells CASALWGGPRNYGYTF. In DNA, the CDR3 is TGTGCCAGCGCCCTCTGGGGGGGCCCCCGTAACTATGGCTACACCTTC.

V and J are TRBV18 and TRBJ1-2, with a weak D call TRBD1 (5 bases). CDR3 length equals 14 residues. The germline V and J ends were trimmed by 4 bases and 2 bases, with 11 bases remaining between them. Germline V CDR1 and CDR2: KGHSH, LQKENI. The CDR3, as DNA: TGTGCCAGCTCACTACAGGAGCTGAACTATGGCTACACCTTC. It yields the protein CASSLQELNYGYTF.

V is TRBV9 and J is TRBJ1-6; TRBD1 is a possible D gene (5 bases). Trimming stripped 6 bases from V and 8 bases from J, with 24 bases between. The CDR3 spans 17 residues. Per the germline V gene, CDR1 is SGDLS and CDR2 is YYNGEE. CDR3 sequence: CASNQGGGPARDSPLHF. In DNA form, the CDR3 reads TGTGCCAGCAATCAGGGAGGAGGTCCCGCTCGGGATTCACCCCTCCACTTT.